The T cell receptor (beta chain) under discussion was sequenced for a study of shared clonotypes between healthy human individuals (dated by TCRdb to about 2020). As for the study more broadly: The cohort included a few men and a couple of women between 18 and 49 years of age. To estimate repertoire size and how much clonotype sharing occurs between individuals, the study deeply sequenced the blood TCR repertoires of a handful of healthy adults. Libraries were prepared and TCR repertoires were sequenced by different laboratories using diverse techniques, in order to increase sequencing depth and limit assay-specific biases. Leukapheresis yielded between about 0.85 and 10 billion PBMCs per donor. General study outcomes and caveats: The genetic and exposure-history diversity represented was limited by the small number of donors. Pairwise subsampling indicated that sequencing depth was expected to affect the degree of clonotype sharing among donors. Sampling was limited to blood, and TCR repertoires in tissue likely differ from TCR repertoires in blood.

Healthy HIV-negative adults with no recently reported acute infections or vaccinations were included as donors. Every donor was a Caucasian adult residing in Nashville, Tennessee, USA. For unsorted samples, 90 million to 95 million PBMCs were counted, and genomic DNA was extracted using the QIAamp DNA Blood Mini kit. After blood collection by leukapheresis, PBMCs were isolated using Ficoll-Histopaque density gradient centrifugation and then cryopreserved in the vapor phase of liquid nitrogen. The germline V gene yields SGDLS for CDR1 and YYNGEE for CDR2. The CDR3 starts with the cysteine, ends with the phenylalanine, and has 13 residues. Solely the CDR3 DNA is kept, with 39 bases framed from the first base. For this chain, trimming is 0 bases at the V end and 5 bases at the J end, and the number of junction bases without a gene match is 1. TCR CDR3 regions were amplified from genomic DNA by multiplex PCR using the deep immunoSEQ assay. Extracted genomic DNA from each cell subset was spread evenly across all wells of several immunoSEQ 96-well plates, with each plate serving as a replicate. For unsorted PBMC, 300 ng genomic DNA, equal to about 29,000 T cell genomes, was loaded into each replicate PCR. Genomic DNA from unsorted PBMC was sequenced over ten immunoSEQ deep assay plates. Purified libraries were quantified with a Qubit 3.0 fluorometer, sized on a Bioanalyzer 2100, and re-quantified with the KAPA Library Quantification kit. Every immunoSEQ 96-well plate was sequenced on a separate single-read 150-cycle Illumina NextSeq 550 flow cell. The study's processing was this. Because the immunoSEQ output held only junctional sequences and lacked quality scores, the filtering could not match the filtering applied to full-length reads. To assign V/J genes and CDR3, sequences were annotated using PyIR, a Python wrapper for IgBLAST v1.9, with IMGT germline references. Any read was removed if the V/J assignment was weak (E-value above 1e-6), the CDR3 was missing, or the read contained stop codons, out-of-frame junctions, or ambiguous translated residues. V3J clonotypes were defined as sequences sharing the same inferred V gene, J gene, and CDR3 amino acid sequence. Percentage overlap between repertoires was computed as shared unique clonotypes divided by the size of the smaller repertoire. Three approaches were used to assess repertoire richness: RTK rarefaction, the Chao1 estimator, and Recon v2.1 estimates of unobserved clonotypes. The source is immuneACCESS, and TCRdb retained only in-frame sequences with V and J called. Part of the clones is not carried over; for the studies checked, unresolved V genes explain less than half of this, and the remainder is unexplained. The V and J calls and clone size were taken over from that table, and D and trimming were inferred from the DNA. The sample table holds fewer than 650,000 clones, of which roughly four fifths were seen once. Together, the top ten hold approximately 12% of the sample.

A word on this clone: Its antigen remains undetermined. Nothing much larger sits one base from this clone, and base qualities are not available.

Sequenced sample: PBMCs. The sequence joins TRBV9 to TRBJ2-5; a stretch of 7 junction bases matches TRBD2. The clonotype comes from a woman in her thirties or forties in good health. Some clones in this sample may be carry-over from other donors' samples. This receptor carries the CDR3 CASSVGTRETQYF. The nucleotide sequence is TGTGCCAGCAGCGTAGGGACTAGGGAGACCCAGTACTTC.